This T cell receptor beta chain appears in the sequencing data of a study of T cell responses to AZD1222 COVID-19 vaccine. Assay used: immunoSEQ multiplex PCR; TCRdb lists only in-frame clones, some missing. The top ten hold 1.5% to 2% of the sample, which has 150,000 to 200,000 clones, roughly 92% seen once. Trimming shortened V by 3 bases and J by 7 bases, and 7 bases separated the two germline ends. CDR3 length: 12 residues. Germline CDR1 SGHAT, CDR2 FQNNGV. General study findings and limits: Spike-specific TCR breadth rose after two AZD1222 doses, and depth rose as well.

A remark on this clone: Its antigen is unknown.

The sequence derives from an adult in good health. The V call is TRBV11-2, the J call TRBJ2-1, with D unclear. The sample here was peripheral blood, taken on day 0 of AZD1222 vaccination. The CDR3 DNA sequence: TGTGCCAGCAGCTTCGCCGGGAATGAGCAGTTCTTC. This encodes CASSFAGNEQFF. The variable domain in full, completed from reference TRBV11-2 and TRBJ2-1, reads EAGVAQSPRYKIIEKRQSVAFWCNPISGHATLYWYQQILGQGPKLLIQFQNNGVVDDSQLPKDRFSAERLKGVDSTLKIQPAKLEDSAVYLCASSFAGNEQFFGPGTRLTVL.